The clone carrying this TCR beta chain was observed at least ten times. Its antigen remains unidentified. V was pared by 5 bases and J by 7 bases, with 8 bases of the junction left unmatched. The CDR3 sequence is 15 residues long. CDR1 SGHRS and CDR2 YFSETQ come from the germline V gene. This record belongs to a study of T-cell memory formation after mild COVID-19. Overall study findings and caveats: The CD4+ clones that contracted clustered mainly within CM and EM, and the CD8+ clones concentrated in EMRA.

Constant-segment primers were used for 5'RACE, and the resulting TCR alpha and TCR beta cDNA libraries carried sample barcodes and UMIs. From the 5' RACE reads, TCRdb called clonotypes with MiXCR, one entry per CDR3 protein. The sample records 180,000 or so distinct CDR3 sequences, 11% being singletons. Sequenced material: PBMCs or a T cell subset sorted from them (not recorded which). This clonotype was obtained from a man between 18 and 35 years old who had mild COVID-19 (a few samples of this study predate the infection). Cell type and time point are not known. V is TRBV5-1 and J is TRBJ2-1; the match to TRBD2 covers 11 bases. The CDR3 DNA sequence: TGCGCCAGCAGGTTTAGCGGGGGGGCCTGGAATGAGCAGTTCTTC. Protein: CASRFSGGAWNEQFF.